This passage covers 30 T cell receptor beta chains from one sample sequenced in a study of T cell responses to AZD1222 COVID-19 vaccine. The data were produced by immunoSEQ multiplex PCR, yet TCRdb's version contains in-frame clones alone and is incomplete. The sample lists roughly 55,000 clones, around 92% occurring once. The starting material was peripheral blood, obtained on day 0 of AZD1222 vaccination. The receptors originated from an adult in good health.

The V gene is TRBV7-3, the J gene TRBJ2-3; 8 nucleotides line up with TRBD2. This CDR3 contains 15 residues. V trimming: 5 bases; J trimming: 0 bases; junction bases outside the gene matches: 4. Per germline, CDR1 SGHTA and CDR2 FQGTGA. The DNA for the CDR3 is TGTGCCAGCAGCAGCATAGCGGGGAGCACAGATACGCAGTATTTT. Its protein product is CASSSIAGSTDTQYF.

Here the CDR3 DNA reads TGTGCCAGCAGCCAATCGTGGGGGCGCGGAGAAAAACTGTTTTTT. Protein product: CASSQSWGRGEKLFF. The chain links TRBV16 to TRBJ1-4; possibly TRBD1 for D (6 bases). V lost 0 bases and J lost 8, with 13 bases in between. Germline V CDR1 and CDR2: KGHSY, FQNENV. The CDR3 spans 15 residues.

J is TRBJ2-5 and V is TRBV13; D may correspond to TRBD1 or TRBD2 (5 bases each). The V end was cut by 5 bases, the J end by 0 bases, with 7 bases between. This CDR3 has 13 residues. CDR1 and CDR2 (germline): PRHDT, FYEKMQ (reference sequence). CDR3 DNA: TGTGCCAGCAGCCTGGGACACCAAGAGACCCAGTACTTC. Translating it yields CASSLGHQETQYF.

The rearrangement links TRBV20-1 to TRBJ1-4, with no clear D. Germline V gene lookup returns CDR1 DFQATT and CDR2 SNEGSKA (reference sequence). V was shortened by 3 bases and J by 7 bases, with 21 bases between the two germline ends. The CDR3 contains 16 residues. CDR3 DNA: TGCAGTGCTAGTAAACGGACGGCTGGATGGGGTGAAAAACTGTTTTTT. This gives the protein CSASKRTAGWGEKLFF.

The V gene is TRBV29-1, the J gene TRBJ1-4, with a possible D match to TRBD1 (5 bases). Germline values: CDR1 SQVTM, CDR2 ANQGSEA. V lost 2 bases to trimming and J lost 6 bases, with 13 bases between them. The length of the CDR3 is 14 residues. Here the CDR3 DNA reads TGCAGCGTTGAACTCTTAGGAGGGGATGAAAAACTGTTTTTT. Amino acids: CSVELLGGDEKLFF.

This clone has a single count. V is TRBV9 and J is TRBJ1-2; D is unclear. The CDR3 has 14 amino acids. CDR1 is SGDLS, CDR2 YYNGEE, per germline. V dropped 4 bases and J dropped 7 bases, with 17 bases sitting between them. The CDR3 region is CASSKRDLMGGYTF. CDR3 in DNA: TGTGCCAGCAGCAAACGGGATCTCATGGGTGGCTACACCTTC.

The V call is TRBV3-1 (or the pseudogene TRBV3-2), the J call TRBJ1-2, with D perhaps matching TRBD1 (5 bases). V lost 0 bases to trimming and J lost 6 bases, with 14 bases between them. The CDR3 extends over 15 amino acids. Germline-derived CDR1 and CDR2 are LGHDT and YNNKEL (reference sequence). CDR3 sequence reads: CASSQDTGRTNGYTF. The CDR3, as DNA: TGTGCCAGCAGCCAAGATACGGGGCGCACTAATGGCTACACCTTC.

The chain uses TRBV5-4 and TRBJ2-7; 10 nucleotides align to TRBD2. Germline V gene sequence: CDR1 SGHNT, CDR2 YYREEE (reference sequence). The CDR3 runs 16 residues. V lost 4 bases and J lost 1; bases outside the gene matches: 8. CDR3 region: CASSPYATSGSYEQYF. CDR3 coding DNA: TGTGCCAGCAGCCCATACGCGACTAGCGGGTCCTACGAGCAGTACTTC.

The J gene is TRBJ1-2, the V gene TRBV7-2; D not certain. Germline V gene data show CDR1 as SGHTA and CDR2 as FQGNSA. This CDR3 comprises 14 residues. V lost 1 base to trimming and J lost 2 bases, with 8 bases between them. As DNA, the CDR3 is TGTGCCAGCAGCTTAGGGGGATCGAACTATGGCTACACCTTC. It encodes CASSLGGSNYGYTF.

Only one count was recorded for this clone. The chain carries TRBV10-3 and TRBJ2-7, with D hard to call. Per the germline V gene, CDR1 is ENHRY and CDR2 is SYGVKD. V shed 3 bases and J shed 3 bases, with 9 bases lying between them. The CDR3 length is 13 residues. CDR3 in DNA: TGTGCCATCAGTGATAGCTTGGGCTACGAGCAGTACTTC. This sequence encodes CAISDSLGYEQYF.

This sequence joins TRBV24-1 and TRBJ2-1; D might be TRBD1 (6 bases). Germline V lookup: CDR1 KGHDR, CDR2 SFDVKD. The length of the CDR3 is 13 residues. V lost 7 bases to trimming and J lost 7 bases, with 13 bases between them. CDR3 nucleotides: TGTGCCACCAGCAGACAGGCGTCGAATGAGCAGTTCTTC. Translation gives CATSRQASNEQFF.

The chain couples TRBV6-1 to TRBJ1-3; D is perhaps TRBD1 (5 bases). CDR1 is MNHNS, CDR2 SASEGT, per germline. The CDR3 totals 16 residues. V lost 2 bases and J 1 base, leaving 12 bases between the germline ends. CDR3: CASSELLTGSGNTIYF. CDR3 sequence (DNA): TGTGCCAGCAGTGAACTTCTCACAGGATCTGGAAACACCATATATTTT.

This rearrangement joins TRBV5-8 to TRBJ1-2, with D perhaps matching TRBD1 (5 bases). The V end lost 5 bases, the J end lost 5 bases, and 13 bases lay between the germline ends. The CDR3 has 13 amino acids. Germline values: CDR1 SGHTS, CDR2 YDEGEE. CDR3 protein: CASRWTSGYGYTF. CDR3 nucleotide sequence: TGTGCCAGCAGGTGGACAAGCGGGTATGGCTACACCTTC.

The chain has TRBV27 and TRBJ1-6; 7 nucleotides align to TRBD1. The CDR3 runs 22 residues. Germline loops: CDR1 MNHEY, CDR2 SMNVEV (reference sequence). With V trimmed by 3 bases and J by 4 bases, 24 bases remained unmatched. The chain's CDR3 is CASSFTISDREGVRWYNSPLHF. The CDR3 region has the DNA TGTGCCAGCAGTTTCACGATCAGTGACAGGGAAGGGGTAAGGTGGTATAATTCACCCCTCCACTTT.

The chain links TRBV5-1 to TRBJ2-7; the match to TRBD1 covers 7 bases. This CDR3 is 15 amino acids long. Trimming at V came to 6 bases and at J to 5 bases, leaving 14 bases not matched to a gene. Germline lookup yields CDR1 SGHRS and CDR2 YFSETQ. Here the CDR3 reads CASTETDRVSDEQYF. The CDR3 nucleotides are TGCGCCAGCACCGAGACTGACAGGGTTTCCGACGAGCAGTACTTC.

J is TRBJ2-7 and V is TRBV27, with 7 bases that match TRBD2. The germline V gene encodes CDR1 MNHEY and CDR2 SMNVEV (reference sequence). CDR3 length: 14 residues. V trimming: 1 base; J trimming: 0 bases; junction bases outside the gene matches: 0. CDR3 sequence (DNA): TGTGCCAGCAGTTTATGGACTAGCTCCTACGAGCAGTACTTC. Its translation is CASSLWTSSYEQYF.

V gene TRBV4-2 combines with J gene TRBJ1-3; D possibly corresponds to TRBD1 (6 bases). Trimming shortened V by 0 bases and J by 2 bases, and 14 bases separated the two germline ends. This CDR3 comprises 17 residues. Germline lookup yields CDR1 LGHNA and CDR2 YNFKEQ. CDR3 sequence: CASSQESQTGAGNTIYF. The CDR3 nucleotides are TGTGCCAGCAGCCAAGAGTCTCAGACAGGCGCTGGAAACACCATATATTTT.

This chain links TRBV19 with TRBJ1-1, with D maybe TRBD1 (6 bases). The V and J ends lost 6 bases and 4 bases respectively, with 24 bases between them. CDR1 and CDR2 from the germline V gene are LNHDA and SQIVND (reference sequence). There are 17 residues in the CDR3. CDR3 loop: CASSEWGQGLSGTEAFF. As DNA, the CDR3 is TGTGCCAGTAGCGAGTGGGGGCAGGGCTTAAGTGGCACTGAAGCTTTCTTT.

The chain couples TRBV10-3 to TRBJ1-1, with D tentatively TRBD1 (5 bases). CDR1 is ENHRY, CDR2 SYGVKD, per germline. V was cut by 6 bases and J by 0 bases, with 14 bases left in between. This CDR3 contains 15 residues. CDR3 sequence: CAIRKLDSLNTEAFF. DNA of the CDR3: TGTGCCATCAGGAAACTTGACAGTCTGAACACTGAAGCTTTCTTT.

The rearrangement links TRBV15 to TRBJ1-5; D remains ambiguous. Per germline, CDR1 LNHNV and CDR2 YYDKDF (reference sequence). Trimming removed 0 bases at V and 3 bases at J, with 6 bases between. The CDR3 covers 14 residues. CDR3 nucleotide sequence: TGTGCCACCAGCAGAGATCGTTCCAATCAGCCCCAGCATTTT. Residues: CATSRDRSNQPQHF.

This chain links TRBV2 with TRBJ2-1; 8 bases map to TRBD1. The V gene's germline CDR1 is SNHLY and CDR2 FYNNEI. This CDR3 has 15 residues. Trimming removed 5 bases from V and 4 bases from J; junction bases left unmatched: 7. CDR3 sequence (DNA): TGTGCCAGCAGTATCGACAGGGGTCCGTACAATGAGCAGTTCTTC. As protein: CASSIDRGPYNEQFF.

J is TRBJ2-7 and V is TRBV30; perhaps TRBD2 as D (6 bases). The V gene lost 5 bases and the J gene lost 3 bases, with 17 bases spanning the gap. Per germline, CDR1 GTSNPN and CDR2 SVGIG (reference sequence). This CDR3 has 14 amino acids. The DNA for the CDR3 is TGTGCCTGGTCGAGGGAGGATCCCATCTACGAGCAGTACTTC. This sequence encodes CAWSREDPIYEQYF.

The chain links TRBV5-4 to TRBJ1-2, with no clear D. The CDR3 sequence is 15 residues long. CDR1 is SGHNT and CDR2 is YYREEE in the germline V gene (reference sequence). The V and J ends lost 4 bases and 1 base respectively, with 14 bases between them. This CDR3 reads CASSPAGFNNYGYTF. In DNA, the CDR3 is TGTGCCAGCAGCCCAGCGGGCTTTAATAACTATGGCTACACCTTC.

The CDR3 loop is CASEDGGTGGGRNTEAFF. CDR3 DNA sequence: TGTGCCAGCGAGGATGGCGGGACAGGAGGCGGGCGGAACACTGAAGCTTTCTTT. The chain combines TRBV28 with TRBJ1-1, with 8 nucleotides matching TRBD1. This CDR3 is built from 18 residues. The germline V gene has CDR1 MDHEN and CDR2 SYDVKM. With V trimmed by 8 bases and J by 1 base, 18 bases remained unmatched.

V and J are TRBV3-1 (or the pseudogene TRBV3-2) and TRBJ1-2, with a possible D match to TRBD1 (6 bases). The CDR3 contains 19 residues. In germline, CDR1 is LGHDT, CDR2 YNNKEL (reference sequence). Trimming took 0 bases from V and 7 from J, leaving 27 bases between them. CDR3 nucleotide sequence: TGTGCCAGCAGCCAAGATCGTCTGGGCGGGGGGCTTTCCGTACCTGGCTACACCTTC. Protein: CASSQDRLGGGLSVPGYTF.

The V and J genes are TRBV5-1 and TRBJ1-6; TRBD1 might be the D (5 bases). Germline CDR1 is SGHRS and CDR2 is YFSETQ. With 5 bases removed from V and 7 bases from J, the gap between germline ends came to 16 bases. The CDR3 totals 15 residues. DNA for the CDR3: TGCGCCAGCAGTTGGGGGACGGGTGAGAATTCACCCCTCCACTTT. Translation: CASSWGTGENSPLHF.

This chain joins TRBV18 and TRBJ2-1, with TRBD2 matching over 11 bases. Germline loops: CDR1 KGHSH, CDR2 LQKENI. This CDR3 contains 15 residues. The J segment lost 8 bases and the V segment lost 4 bases, leaving 7 bases of the junction unmatched. In DNA, the CDR3 is TGTGCCAGCTCACGAACTAGCGGGAGTACCCATGAGCAGTTCTTC. This encodes CASSRTSGSTHEQFF.

The sample holds a few counts of this clone. The chain uses TRBV10-2 and TRBJ2-3; no definite D call. Trimming stripped 8 bases from V and 0 bases from J, with 6 bases between. The length of the CDR3 is 12 residues. The germline gives CDR1 WSHSY, CDR2 SAAADI. The DNA of the CDR3 is TGCGCCAGCCGAATTAGCACAGATACGCAGTATTTT. The encoded protein is CASRISTDTQYF.

This chain uses TRBV4-1 with TRBJ2-7; no clear D gene. Germline V lookup: CDR1 MGHRA, CDR2 YSYEKL. The V end was cut by 0 bases, the J end by 0 bases, with 12 bases between. This CDR3 has 16 amino acids. The CDR3 nucleotides are TGCGCCAGCAGCCAAGATTTTTATAGTTTCTCCTACGAGCAGTACTTC. As protein: CASSQDFYSFSYEQYF.

The chain employs TRBV28 and TRBJ2-3; 8 nucleotides align to TRBD2. Trimming removed 6 bases from V and 8 bases from J; junction bases left unmatched: 10. This CDR3 region has 14 residues. In germline, CDR1 is MDHEN, CDR2 SYDVKM. The CDR3 region is CASRAGGSVGTQYF. CDR3 in DNA: TGTGCCAGCAGGGCGGGGGGCTCGGTGGGTACGCAGTATTTT.